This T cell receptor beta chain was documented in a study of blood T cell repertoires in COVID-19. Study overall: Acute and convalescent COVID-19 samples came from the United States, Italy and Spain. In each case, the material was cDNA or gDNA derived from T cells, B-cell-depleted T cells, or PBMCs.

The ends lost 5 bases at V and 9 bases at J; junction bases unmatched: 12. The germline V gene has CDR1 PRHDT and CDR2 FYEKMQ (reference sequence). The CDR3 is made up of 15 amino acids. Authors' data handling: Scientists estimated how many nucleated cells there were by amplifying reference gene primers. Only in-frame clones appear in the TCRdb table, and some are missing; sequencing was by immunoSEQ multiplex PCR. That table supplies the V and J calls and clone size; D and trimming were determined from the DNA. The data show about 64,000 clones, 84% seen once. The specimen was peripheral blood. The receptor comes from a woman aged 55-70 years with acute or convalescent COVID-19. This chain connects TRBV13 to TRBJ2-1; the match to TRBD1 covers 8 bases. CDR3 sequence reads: CASSTADRALGEQFF. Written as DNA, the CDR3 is TGTGCCAGCAGCACCGCGGACAGGGCTCTGGGTGAGCAGTTCTTC.